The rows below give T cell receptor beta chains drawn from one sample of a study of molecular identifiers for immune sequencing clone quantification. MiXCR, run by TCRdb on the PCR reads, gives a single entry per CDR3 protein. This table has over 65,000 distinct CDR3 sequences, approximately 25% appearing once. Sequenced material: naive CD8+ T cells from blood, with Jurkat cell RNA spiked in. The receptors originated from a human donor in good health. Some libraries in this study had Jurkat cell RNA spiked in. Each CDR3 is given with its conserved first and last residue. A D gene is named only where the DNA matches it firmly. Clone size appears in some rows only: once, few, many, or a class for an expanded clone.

CASSQTLRGGHVSEQYF | TGTGCCAGCAGCCAAACCCTCAGAGGGGGGCACGTGTCCGAGCAGTACTTC | TRBV7-2 | many | - | TRBJ2-7
CASSYPLTGGESGELFF | TGTGCCAGCAGCTACCCATTGACAGGGGGCGAATCCGGGGAGCTGTTTTTT | TRBV7-6 | - | TRBD1 | TRBJ2-2
CASSSLSGTAGDEQFF | TGTGCCAGCAGCTCCCTTAGCGGGACCGCTGGCGATGAGCAGTTCTTC | TRBV13 | - | TRBD2 | TRBJ2-1
CASSVGPSGGYEQYF | TGTGCCAGCAGCGTAGGACCCAGCGGGGGCTACGAGCAGTACTTC | TRBV9 | once | TRBD2 | TRBJ2-7
CASSPLVLSYEQYF | TGTGCCAGCAGTCCTTTGGTCCTCTCCTACGAGCAGTACTTC | TRBV6-5 | - | - | TRBJ2-7
CASSIAAGGTYEQYF | TGTGCCAGTAGTATTGCAGCGGGGGGGACCTACGAGCAGTACTTC | TRBV19 | many | TRBD2 | TRBJ2-7
CASSIAGEHYEQYF | TGTGCCAGCAGCATAGCGGGAGAGCACTACGAGCAGTACTTC | TRBV27 | - | TRBD2 | TRBJ2-7
CASSSSIAGEQYF | TGTGCCAGCAGCTCTTCCATCGCGGGGGAGCAGTACTTC | TRBV7-9 | many | - | TRBJ2-7
CASSLIRYNEQFF | TGCGCCAGCAGCCTCATCAGGTACAATGAGCAGTTCTTC | TRBV4-3 | - | - | TRBJ2-1
CASSQDALAGVYEQYF | TGCGCCAGCAGCCAAGATGCACTAGCGGGAGTCTACGAGCAGTACTTC | TRBV4-3 | - | TRBD2 | TRBJ2-7
CASSQEGQGLSYEQYF | TGCGCCAGCAGCCAAGAGGGTCAGGGGCTCTCCTACGAGCAGTACTTC | TRBV4-1 | - | - | TRBJ2-7
CASSEYVPLYGYTF | TGTGCCAGCAGTGAATACGTGCCCCTCTATGGCTACACCTTC | TRBV2 | - | - | TRBJ1-2
CATSRDQGAGQPQHF | TGTGCCACCAGCAGAGATCAGGGGGCAGGTCAGCCCCAGCATTTT | TRBV15 | - | TRBD1 | TRBJ1-5
CSARDNEKLFF | TGCAGTGCTAGGGATAATGAAAAACTGTTTTTT | TRBV20-1 | - | - | TRBJ1-4
CASSAVGAGYTDTQYF | TGTGCCAGCAGTGCCGTCGGGGCGGGATACACAGATACGCAGTATTTT | TRBV2 | few | - | TRBJ2-3
CASEQYTGELFF | TGTGCCAGCGAACAGTACACCGGGGAGCTGTTTTTT | TRBV28 | many | - | TRBJ2-2
CASSLAHGGYNEQFF | TGTGCCAGCAGCTTGGCCCACGGGGGGTACAATGAGCAGTTCTTC | TRBV7-6 | - | TRBD2 | TRBJ2-1
CASSLPWSDTQYF | TGTGCCAGCAGCTTGCCCTGGTCAGATACGCAGTATTTT | TRBV7-9 | - | - | TRBJ2-3
CASSPLDETQYF | TGTGCCAGCAGCCCCCTGGATGAGACCCAGTACTTC | TRBV3-1 | many | - | TRBJ2-5
CATTPWGGSYEQYF | TGTGCCACCACCCCTTGGGGGGGGAGCTACGAGCAGTACTTC | TRBV28 | - | TRBD2 | TRBJ2-7
CASSLKGGGYRDQPQHF | TGTGCCAGCAGCTTAAAGGGGGGGGGTTACAGGGATCAGCCCCAGCATTTT | TRBV7-3 | few | - | TRBJ1-5
CASSTGRLGALYNEQFF | TGTGCCAGTAGCACGGGGAGGTTAGGGGCCCTCTACAATGAGCAGTTCTTC | TRBV19 | few | - | TRBJ2-1
CASRPQTQSTDTQYF | TGTGCCAGCAGACCCCAGACTCAGAGCACAGATACGCAGTATTTT | TRBV28 | - | - | TRBJ2-3
CASRLSVGRGAFF | TGTGCCAGCAGGCTCTCTGTCGGGAGAGGAGCTTTCTTT | TRBV6-5 | once | - | TRBJ1-1
CAWSPGQRAYEQYF | TGTGCCTGGAGTCCGGGACAGCGCGCCTACGAGCAGTACTTC | TRBV30 | - | TRBD1 | TRBJ2-7
CASSLGARRGIQYF | TGTGCCAGCAGTTTAGGGGCTCGGCGTGGCATTCAGTACTTC | TRBV12-3/TRBV12-4 | few | - | TRBJ2-4
CASSFSQSANTGELFF | TGTGCCAGCAGTTTTTCACAGAGCGCGAACACCGGGGAGCTGTTTTTT | TRBV12-3/TRBV12-4 | - | - | TRBJ2-2
CASSGGRGGQPQHF | TGCGCCAGCAGTGGGGGCAGGGGGGGTCAGCCCCAGCATTTT | TRBV10-2 | - | TRBD1 | TRBJ1-5
CSARFSDEQFF | TGCAGTGCTAGATTTAGCGATGAGCAGTTCTTC | TRBV20-1 | few | - | TRBJ2-1
CASSQSLAGLEQYF | TGTGCCAGCAGCCAATCACTAGCGGGACTCGAGCAGTACTTC | TRBV28 | many | TRBD2 | TRBJ2-7
CASSDSLTDTQYF | TGTGCTAGCAGCGATTCCCTCACAGATACGCAGTATTTT | TRBV7-7 | many | - | TRBJ2-3
CASSLSGLAPEQYF | TGTGCCAGCAGCTTGTCGGGACTAGCTCCGGAGCAGTACTTC | TRBV5-6 | - | TRBD2 | TRBJ2-7
CASSGGSTDTQYF | TGTGCCAGTAGTGGCGGAAGCACAGATACGCAGTATTTT | TRBV19 | many | - | TRBJ2-3
CASRPGLGGNQPQHF | TGTGCCAGTAGACCGGGGCTCGGGGGCAATCAGCCCCAGCATTTT | TRBV19 | many | - | TRBJ1-5
CAIETGGELGYTF | TGTGCCATCGAGACAGGGGGCGAACTTGGCTACACCTTC | TRBV6-6 | - | TRBD1 | TRBJ1-2
CASSPGLRTEAFF | TGTGCCAGCAGTCCAGGTCTCCGGACTGAAGCTTTCTTT | TRBV28 | - | - | TRBJ1-1
CASSLGTGSSYEQYF | TGTGCCAGCAGCCTAGGGACAGGGAGCTCCTACGAGCAGTACTTC | TRBV5-4 | many | TRBD1 | TRBJ2-7
CASSQVTGGNYEQYF | TGCGCCAGCAGCCAGGTGACCGGGGGAAATTACGAGCAGTACTTC | TRBV4-3 | many | - | TRBJ2-7
CSARARETAGAFTDTQYF | TGCAGTGCTAGAGCTAGGGAAACAGCGGGGGCGTTCACAGATACGCAGTATTTT | TRBV20-1 | - | TRBD2 | TRBJ2-3
CASSKSVLGGASNEQFF | TGTGCCAGCTCTAAATCGGTTTTGGGGGGCGCGTCGAATGAGCAGTTCTTC | TRBV27 | - | - | TRBJ2-1
CASSLGRGHGPPPPPF | TGTGCCAGCAGCTTAGGACGGGGGCATGGCCCTCCGCCCCCGCCTTTT | TRBV7-2 | - | - | TRBJ1-5
CASSFNTNTEAFF | TGTGCCAGCAGCTTTAACACGAACACTGAAGCTTTCTTT | TRBV5-6 | many | - | TRBJ1-1
CASRPPLADYTDTQHF | TGTGCCAGCAGGCCACCTCTAGCGGACTACACAGATACGCAGCATTTT | TRBV6-5 | - | - | TRBJ1-5
CASSLAVGSYEQYF | TGTGCCAGCAGTCTGGCGGTGGGCAGCTACGAGCAGTACTTC | TRBV28 | few | - | TRBJ2-7
CASSGDRDQITEAFF | TGTGCCAGCAGCGGGGACAGGGATCAAATCACTGAAGCTTTCTTT | TRBV7-9 | many | TRBD1 | TRBJ1-1
CASSPVRGSYEQYF | TGTGCCAGCAGCCCCGTTAGAGGTAGCTACGAGCAGTACTTC | TRBV3-1 | few | - | TRBJ2-7